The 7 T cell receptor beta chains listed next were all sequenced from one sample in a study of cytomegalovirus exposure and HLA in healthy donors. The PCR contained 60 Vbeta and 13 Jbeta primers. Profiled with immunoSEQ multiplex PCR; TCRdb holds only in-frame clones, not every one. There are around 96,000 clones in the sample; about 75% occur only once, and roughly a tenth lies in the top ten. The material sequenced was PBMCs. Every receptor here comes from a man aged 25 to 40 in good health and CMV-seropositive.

The CDR3 DNA reads as TGTGCCATCAGTGTGGGACAGAGGGGCTTCCAAGAGACCCAGTACTTC. It is translated as CAISVGQRGFQETQYF. J is TRBJ2-5 and V is TRBV10-3, with TRBD1 matching over 7 bases. This CDR3 is built from 16 residues. CDR1 is ENHRY and CDR2 is SYGVKD in the germline V gene. The V segment lost 4 bases and the J segment 1 base; nucleotides outside the gene matches: 9.

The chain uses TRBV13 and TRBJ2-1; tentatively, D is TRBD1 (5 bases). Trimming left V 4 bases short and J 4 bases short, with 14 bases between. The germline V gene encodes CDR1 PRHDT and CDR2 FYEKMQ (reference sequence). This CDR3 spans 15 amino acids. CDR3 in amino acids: CASSSRGRVYNEQFF. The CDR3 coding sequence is TGTGCCAGCAGCTCTAGGGGTCGGGTTTACAATGAGCAGTTCTTC.

The CDR3 region is CASSANQGAWRANEKLFF. The CDR3 nucleotides read TGTGCCAGCAGCGCGAACCAGGGGGCATGGCGGGCTAATGAAAAACTGTTTTTT. This chain joins TRBV5-5 and TRBJ1-4; TRBD1 matches at 8 bases. CDR3 length equals 18 residues. V lost 4 bases, J lost 3 bases, and 14 bases stayed unmatched. The germline V gene has CDR1 SGHKS and CDR2 YYEKEE (reference sequence).

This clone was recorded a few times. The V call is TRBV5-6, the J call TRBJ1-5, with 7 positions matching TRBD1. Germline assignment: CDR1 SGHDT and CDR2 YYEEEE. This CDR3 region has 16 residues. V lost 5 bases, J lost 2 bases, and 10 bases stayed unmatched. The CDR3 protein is CASSLTGSFGNQPQHF. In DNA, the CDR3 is TGTGCCAGCAGTCTGACAGGGAGTTTTGGCAATCAGCCCCAGCATTTT.

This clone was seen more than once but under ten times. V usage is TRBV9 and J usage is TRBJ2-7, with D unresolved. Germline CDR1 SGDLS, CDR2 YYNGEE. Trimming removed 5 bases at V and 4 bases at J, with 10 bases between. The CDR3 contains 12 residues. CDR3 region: CASSISDYEQYF. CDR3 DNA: TGTGCCAGCAGTATCAGCGATTACGAGCAGTACTTC.

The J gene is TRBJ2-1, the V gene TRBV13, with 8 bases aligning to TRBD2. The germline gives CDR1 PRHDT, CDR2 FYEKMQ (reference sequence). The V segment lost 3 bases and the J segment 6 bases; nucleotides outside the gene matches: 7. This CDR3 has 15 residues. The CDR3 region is CASSFTGTRGNEQFF. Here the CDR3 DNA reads TGTGCCAGCAGCTTTACCGGGACTAGAGGCAATGAGCAGTTCTTC.

The CDR3 sequence is CASSHQGISQETQYF. CDR3 nucleotides: TGTGCCAGCAGCCACCAGGGTATTTCCCAAGAGACCCAGTACTTC. This chain joins TRBV5-4 and TRBJ2-5, with D possibly TRBD1 on 5 matching bases. CDR1 and CDR2 (germline): SGHNT, YYREEE (reference sequence). V was trimmed by 4 bases and J by 1 base, leaving 14 bases between them. This CDR3 contains 15 residues.